This TCR beta chain was identified in a study of long-term antiretroviral therapy in people with HIV. Note on this clone: Its matching antigen is unknown.

With survey level as its setting, the immunoSEQ assay was v3.0. Profiling relied on immunoSEQ multiplex PCR, and the TCRdb table lists in-frame clones only, not all of them. The sample comprises approximately 29,000 clones, 78% of which are singletons, and about a tenth rests with the top ten. Two or more post-ART PBMC samples, plus at least one pre-ART sample, were available for each donor. Each HIV participant was treated in the United States. Before they underwent DNA extraction, samples held 1-10 million cryopreserved PBMC. V was clipped by 4 bases and J by 3 bases, with 22 bases between them. CDR3 length: 17 amino acids. CDR1 is GTSNPN and CDR2 is SVGIG in the germline V gene (reference sequence). Study-level points and caveats: HIV repertoires spanned tighter CDR3 length ranges than controls did.

This sequence joins TRBV30 and TRBJ1-5; D is unclear. This specimen was unsorted PBMCs, taken 1.5 years before starting antiretroviral therapy. This sequence originates from a man aged 18 to 30 with HIV. The CDR3 spells CAWTVPGPILSNQPQHF. The CDR3, as DNA: TGTGCCTGGACGGTACCGGGCCCCATCCTTTCCAATCAGCCCCAGCATTTT.